Following are 27 T cell receptor beta chains from one sample sequenced in a study of T-cell reconstitution after alpha-beta-depleted transplantation in children. Unique molecular identifiers were incorporated during preparation of the TCRbeta library. TCRdb re-called the PCR reads through MiXCR, storing one row per CDR3 protein. The sample yields some 550,000 distinct CDR3 sequences, under 30% seen once. This material consisted of PBMCs, mostly from graft donor cells, taken 360 days after TCRalphabeta/CD19-depleted stem cell transplant. The source of these receptors is a boy younger than two who had a stem cell transplant for acute myeloid leukemia, so the T cells may come from the graft donor.

This rearrangement joins TRBV12-3 or TRBV12-4 to TRBJ2-7; 10 bases line up with TRBD1. With V trimmed by 10 bases and J by 6 bases, 3 bases remained unmatched. The CDR3 loop spans 11 amino acids. CDR3 residues: CATGQGVEQYF. The CDR3, as DNA: TGTGCCACAGGACAGGGGGTCGAGCAGTACTTC.

The rearrangement uses TRBV12-3 or TRBV12-4 and TRBJ2-3, with 10 bases lining up with TRBD2. The length of the CDR3 is 15 residues. V lost 8 bases to trimming and J lost 4 bases; unmatched junction nucleotides: 9. The CDR3 spells CASGQRGGQADTQYF. CDR3 sequence (DNA): TGTGCCAGCGGACAGCGGGGGGGCCAAGCAGATACGCAGTATTTT.

V is TRBV20-1 and J is TRBJ1-5; maybe TRBD1 (5 bases). Per the germline V gene, CDR1 is DFQATT and CDR2 is SNEGSKA (reference sequence). The V end was cut by 6 bases, the J end by 4 bases, with 25 bases between. The CDR3 sequence is 17 residues long. The chain's CDR3 is CSANRQGPLGWNQPQHF. CDR3 coding DNA: TGCAGTGCGAACCGTCAGGGCCCCCTGGGGTGGAATCAGCCCCAGCATTTT.

The chain couples TRBV12-3 or TRBV12-4 to TRBJ2-7; 7 bases match TRBD1. J gave up 0 bases and V 5 bases, and 4 bases lay outside the gene matches. The CDR3 is 14 residues long. This chain's CDR3 is CASSKDRVSYEQYF. In nucleotides, the CDR3 is TGTGCCAGCAGTAAAGACAGGGTCTCCTACGAGCAGTACTTC.

This chain connects TRBV11-2 to TRBJ2-1; 10 bases are a match to TRBD2. This CDR3 is built from 17 residues. V was pared by 1 base and J by 8 bases, with 11 bases of the junction left unmatched. The germline V gene encodes CDR1 SGHAT and CDR2 FQNNGV. The CDR3 nucleotides read TGTGCCAGCAGCTTAGTCTCTCGCCTAGCGGGGGCATATGAGCAGTTCTTC. Translation: CASSLVSRLAGAYEQFF.

The table lists this clonotype with a few counts. The chain uses TRBV25-1 and TRBJ1-1, with D maybe TRBD1 (5 bases). Germline CDR1 is MGHDK and CDR2 is SYGVNS. This CDR3 spans 14 amino acids. The V gene lost 6 bases and the J gene lost 0 bases, with 11 bases spanning the gap. The CDR3 protein is CASSSRTMNTEAFF. The DNA of the CDR3 is TGTGCCAGCAGCAGTAGGACAATGAACACTGAAGCTTTCTTT.

This clonotype was recorded at least ten times. This rearrangement joins TRBV18 to TRBJ2-5; TRBD2 aligns across 10 bases. This CDR3 is 15 amino acids long. Per germline, CDR1 KGHSH and CDR2 LQKENI. With V trimmed by 4 bases and J by 1 base, 3 bases remained unmatched. This chain's CDR3 is CASSLLAGAQETQYF. In DNA form, the CDR3 reads TGTGCCAGCTCACTCCTAGCGGGGGCCCAAGAGACCCAGTACTTC.

This clonotype was counted ten times or more. J is TRBJ2-1 and V is TRBV9; 12 positions agree with TRBD1. V dropped 0 bases and J dropped 7; count of bases not matched to a gene: 8. Germline V gene sequence: CDR1 SGDLS, CDR2 YYNGEE. The CDR3 has 17 amino acids. As DNA, the CDR3 is TGTGCCAGCAGCGTAGGCACCGGGACAGGGGGCGCGAATGAGCAGTTCTTC. Amino acids: CASSVGTGTGGANEQFF.

This clonotype has a count of ten or more. This chain links TRBV2 with TRBJ2-3; 7 positions agree with TRBD1. This CDR3 contains 14 residues. Germline values: CDR1 SNHLY, CDR2 FYNNEI. J lost 4 bases, V lost 10 bases, and 11 bases had no gene match. This CDR3 is CAIFQGDSPDTQYF. The CDR3 nucleotides read TGTGCCATCTTTCAAGGGGACAGCCCAGATACGCAGTATTTT.

About this clonotype itself: With a much larger clone just one base away, this may be a read error. The chain has TRBV11-3 and TRBJ2-3, with 7 bases fitting TRBD2. The CDR3 covers 14 residues. Germline trimming cut 5 bases from V and 2 bases from J; bases unmatched to any gene: 4. Germline V CDR1 and CDR2: SGHNT, YENEEA. This CDR3 is CASSPGLPTDTQYF. For the CDR3, the DNA is TGTGCCAGCAGCCCGGGACTACCCACAGATACGCAGTATTTT.

The chain has TRBV6-5 and TRBJ2-6; D is unresolved. CDR1 and CDR2 from the germline V gene are MNHEY and SVGAGI. Trimming removed 0 bases at V and 0 bases at J, with 9 bases between. This CDR3 region has 17 residues. The CDR3 here is CASSYSSDLSGANVLTF. As DNA, the CDR3 is TGTGCCAGCAGTTACTCGTCGGATCTCTCTGGGGCCAACGTCCTGACTTTC.

This chain uses TRBV25-1 with TRBJ2-7; 8 bases align to TRBD1. The CDR3 runs 14 residues. The junction had 7 bases not matched to a gene; V was cut back by 8 bases and J by 1 base. Germline CDR1 is MGHDK and CDR2 is SYGVNS. Here the CDR3 reads CASHGQGPSYEQYV. The DNA of the CDR3 is TGTGCCAGCCATGGACAGGGACCATCCTACGAGCAGTACGTC.

There are many counts of this clonotype. V is TRBV12-3 or TRBV12-4 and J is TRBJ2-2; D uncertain. V lost 7 bases and J lost 3, with 12 bases in between. CDR3 length: 14 amino acids. CDR3 loop: CASTIGPYTGELFF. The CDR3 DNA reads as TGTGCCAGCACCATTGGACCTTACACCGGGGAGCTGTTTTTT.

This clonotype showed up just a few times. The chain has TRBV15 and TRBJ1-6; 8 bases line up with TRBD1. Germline-derived CDR1 and CDR2 are LNHNV and YYDKDF (reference sequence). After removal of 4 bases from V and 10 bases from J, the junction contained 6 bases not matched to a gene. CDR3 size: 14 residues. Written as DNA, the CDR3 is TGTGCCACCAGCAAGGACAGGGCGGAATCACCCCTCCACTTT. As protein: CATSKDRAESPLHF.

This clonotype occurred many times. The V gene is TRBV5-1, the J gene TRBJ2-7; no clear D. The CDR3 covers 13 residues. The germline V gene encodes CDR1 SGHRS and CDR2 YFSETQ. V dropped 5 bases and J dropped 4 bases, with 13 bases sitting between them. CDR3 region: CASSSADPYEQYF. The CDR3 DNA reads as TGCGCCAGCAGTTCAGCAGACCCATACGAGCAGTACTTC.

This clonotype has at least ten counts. The chain uses TRBV14 and TRBJ2-7; D is ambiguous. This CDR3 has 14 residues. Germline lookup yields CDR1 SGHDN and CDR2 FVKESK. Trimming stripped 1 base from V and 2 bases from J, with 9 bases between. CDR3 loop: CASSQAGQTYEQYF. The CDR3 DNA is TGTGCCAGCAGCCAAGCCGGGCAAACCTACGAGCAGTACTTC. Full variable domain (missing parts from reference TRBV14 and TRBJ2-7): EAGVTQFPSHSVIEKGQTVTLRCDPISGHDNLYWYRRVMGKEIKFLLHFVKESKQDESGMPNNRFLAERTGGTYSTLKVQPAELEDSGVYFCASSQAGQTYEQYFGPGTRLTVT.

This clonotype was detected only a few times. The V and J genes are TRBV4-3 and TRBJ2-2; the D gene is possibly TRBD1 (5 bases). From germline, CDR1 is LGHNA and CDR2 YSLEER. Trimming stripped 0 bases from V and 7 bases from J, with 12 bases between. This CDR3 region has 15 residues. The CDR3 region is CASSQEETDLGELFF. As DNA, the CDR3 is TGCGCCAGCAGCCAAGAGGAGACAGATCTCGGGGAGCTGTTTTTT.

This clonotype occurred many times. The rearrangement links TRBV20-1 to TRBJ1-6; 11 bases fit TRBD1. The CDR3 length is 15 residues. Germline CDR1 is DFQATT and CDR2 is SNEGSKA (reference sequence). J was trimmed by 10 bases and V by 3 bases; bases with no gene match: 8. CDR3 DNA: TGCAGTGCTAGGCCCCGGGACAGGGGGGGATCACCCCTCCACTTT. Its protein product is CSARPRDRGGSPLHF.

The chain couples TRBV21-1 to TRBJ1-2. TRBV21-1 is a pseudogene. CDR3 length: 13 residues. The CDR3 DNA is TGTGCCAGCAAGTTAGGGAGTAACTATGGCTACACCTTC. Translated, it gives CASKLGSNYGYTF.

The chain links TRBV9 to TRBJ2-4; 9 bases match TRBD1. The CDR3 contains 13 residues. Looked up from germline, CDR1 is SGDLS and CDR2 is YYNGEE. V dropped 3 bases and J dropped 7; count of bases not matched to a gene: 2. Here the CDR3 reads CASSAGTGNIQYF. The CDR3, as DNA: TGTGCCAGCAGCGCGGGGACAGGGAACATTCAGTACTTC.

This clonotype was counted between two and nine times. This chain uses TRBV28 with TRBJ2-7; no clear D. Germline V gene lookup returns CDR1 MDHEN and CDR2 SYDVKM. V was clipped by 4 bases and J by 5 bases, with 12 bases between them. The CDR3 covers 13 residues. The CDR3 DNA reads as TGTGCCAGCAGTTCCCCAATGGTGAACGAGCAGTACGTC. Translation: CASSSPMVNEQYV.

This clonotype was picked up a small number of times. This rearrangement joins TRBV11-2 to TRBJ2-7; no definite D call. Per the germline V gene, CDR1 is SGHAT and CDR2 is FQNNGV. Trimming removed 0 bases from V and 2 bases from J, with 2 bases in between. This CDR3 has 12 amino acids. CDR3 DNA: TGTGCCAGCAGCTTAGACCCCTACGAGCAGTACGTC. Translation: CASSLDPYEQYV.

The rearrangement uses TRBV29-1 and TRBJ2-7; D is perhaps TRBD1 (6 bases). CDR3 length: 14 residues. V was trimmed by 3 bases and J by 2 bases, leaving 14 bases between them. Germline V gene lookup returns CDR1 SQVTM and CDR2 ANQGSEA. CDR3 residues: CSVDRPGVPYEQYV. For the CDR3, the DNA is TGCAGCGTTGATAGGCCAGGGGTACCCTACGAGCAGTACGTC.

This clonotype was found many times. This chain connects TRBV12-3 or TRBV12-4 to TRBJ2-1; TRBD2 matches 12 bases. After removal of 4 bases from V and 12 bases from J, the junction contained 10 bases not matched to a gene. The CDR3 covers 15 residues. In DNA form, the CDR3 reads TGTGCCAGCAGTTCGACTAGCGGGGGACCCTCAGGGCAGTTCTTC. This gives the protein CASSSTSGGPSGQFF.

This chain uses TRBV7-2 with TRBJ2-7; 8 nucleotides line up with TRBD2. Germline lookup yields CDR1 SGHTA and CDR2 FQGNSA. The CDR3 consists of 14 residues. Trimming took 1 base from V and 6 from J; bases not matched to a gene: 5. The CDR3 DNA sequence: TGTGCCAGCAGCTTAGACGGGGGGGCCCGCGAGCAGTACTTC. Translated, it gives CASSLDGGAREQYF.

This clonotype was recorded a few times. The V gene is TRBV20-1, the J gene TRBJ1-2, with D perhaps TRBD1 (5 bases). This CDR3 contains 15 residues. V shed 3 bases and J shed 3 bases, with 17 bases lying between them. Per the germline V gene, CDR1 is DFQATT and CDR2 is SNEGSKA (reference sequence). The CDR3 DNA is TGCAGTGCTAGTACCGGACTAGACAGATACTATGGCTACACCTTC. It is translated as CSASTGLDRYYGYTF.

The V and J genes are TRBV24-1 and TRBJ2-7, with 7 bases lining up with TRBD1. The germline CDR1 and CDR2 sequences are KGHDR and SFDVKD. V was clipped by 4 bases and J by 1 base; unmatched bases: 3. The CDR3 runs 14 residues. CDR3: CATSDNRGSYEQYF. In nucleotides, the CDR3 is TGTGCCACCAGTGACAACAGGGGATCCTACGAGCAGTACTTC.